This TCR beta chain was recovered during a study of CD8 T cell repertoires and HIV-1 epitope variants. Using immunoSEQ multiplex PCR, the repertoire was profiled, and TCRdb retains in-frame clones only, with some absent. The table includes under 4,000 clones, roughly 70% detected once. Germline CDR1 and CDR2: SNHLY and FYNNEI. The CDR3 loop spans 16 amino acids. Trimming took 1 base from V and 3 from J; bases not matched to a gene: 3. Regarding this clone: What it binds is unknown.

The chain links TRBV2 to TRBJ2-3, with 11 bases fitting TRBD2. Sequenced input: cultured CD8+ T cells derived from PBMCs. The receptor comes from a male donor with HIV. The CDR3 nucleotides are TGTGCCAGCAGTGAAGTCCGACTAGCGGGGACAGATACGCAGTATTTT. Encoded protein: CASSEVRLAGTDTQYF.